This T cell receptor (beta chain) stems from a study of immune heterogeneity within non-small cell lung tumors. Findings of the study overall: Identical dominant CDR3 beta clonotypes were found repeatedly across the tumor sites of a single patient, and these appeared alongside high-frequency clones that were unique to particular tumor locations.

Multiplex PCR was performed with 32 V and 13 J primers, and it amplified TCR beta CDR3. TCRdb processed the multiplex PCR reads anew with MiXCR; each CDR3 protein has one entry. The sample consists of roughly 14,000 distinct CDR3 sequences, under 30% of them appearing once. The table lists this clonotype with many counts. Its antigen is currently unknown. Template input, which was bulk tumor genomic DNA, totaled roughly 540 ng per sample. Each primary tumor yielded several biopsies, collected far apart from one another at surgery. Newly diagnosed with untreated non-small cell lung cancer, the patients underwent curative surgery. Trimming left V 1 base short and J 0 bases short, with 13 bases between. The CDR3 has 17 amino acids. Germline V lookup: CDR1 MGHRA, CDR2 YSYEKL.

The chain is built from TRBV4-1 and TRBJ2-1; D is undetermined. Sequenced sample: lung tumor tissue. The clonotype was recovered from a man aged 35 to 55 with non-small cell lung cancer. The CDR3 loop reads CASSQGRLSVSYNEQFF. Written as DNA, the CDR3 is TGCGCCAGCAGCCAAGGTCGACTGAGTGTCTCCTACAATGAGCAGTTCTTC.